One sample yielded the 11 T cell receptor beta chains listed below, sequenced in a study of molecular identifiers for immune sequencing clone quantification. TCRdb ran MiXCR on the PCR reads and lists one entry per CDR3 protein. Among more than 85,000 distinct CDR3 sequences, 30% to 35% were seen once, and the ten largest hold approximately 9.8%. What was sequenced was naive CD8+ T cells from blood, with Jurkat cell RNA spiked in. Documented subset: FACS-sorted CD8+CD4-CCR7+CD45RA+ naive T cells. These TCRs come from a human donor in good health. Some libraries in this study had Jurkat cell RNA spiked in.

This clonotype was observed many times. This chain uses TRBV5-6 with TRBJ2-7; D not certain. The CDR3 length is 13 residues. Trimming stripped 4 bases from V and 2 bases from J, with 10 bases between. Germline V gene lookup returns CDR1 SGHDT and CDR2 YYEEEE. In DNA, the CDR3 is TGTGCCAGCAGCCCAACCCTGGCCTACGAGCAGTACTTC. Amino acid sequence: CASSPTLAYEQYF.

A few counts support this clonotype. The chain links TRBV11-3 to TRBJ2-1; D is unresolved. Germline V gene data show CDR1 as SGHNT and CDR2 as YENEEA. V lost 6 bases to trimming and J lost 3 bases, with 12 bases between them. The length of the CDR3 is 14 residues. CDR3 bases: TGTGCCAGCAGTAAAGGACCAGGCTACAATGAGCAGTTCTTC. It specifies CASSKGPGYNEQFF.

The chain recombines TRBV28 with TRBJ2-3, with D perhaps assigned TRBD1 or TRBD2 (6 bases each). Germline V gene sequence: CDR1 MDHEN, CDR2 SYDVKM. CDR3 size: 13 residues. V lost 10 bases and J lost 4, with 15 bases in between. The CDR3 loop is CATFWGAPDTQYF. The DNA of the CDR3 is TGTGCCACCTTCTGGGGGGCCCCAGATACGCAGTATTTT.

V and J are TRBV6-5 and TRBJ2-7; D may correspond to TRBD1 or TRBD2 (5 bases each). Germline assignment: CDR1 MNHEY and CDR2 SVGAGI. CDR3 length equals 16 residues. The V end lost 6 bases, the J end lost 2 bases, and 20 bases lay between the germline ends. CDR3 sequence reads: CASSSPRDQTTYEQYF. For the CDR3, the DNA is TGTGCCAGCAGCTCCCCCCGGGACCAAACCACCTACGAGCAGTACTTC.

The chain links TRBV9 to TRBJ2-7; weak D call: TRBD1 (6 bases). V lost 0 bases, J lost 3 bases, and 22 bases lay in between. The CDR3 runs to 18 residues. CDR1 and CDR2 (germline): SGDLS, YYNGEE. The CDR3 coding sequence is TGTGCCAGCAGCGTAGCTACAAAGATCAGGGGACGATGCTACGAGCAGTACTTC. Translating it yields CASSVATKIRGRCYEQYF.

There are many counts of this clonotype. The chain uses TRBV29-1 and TRBJ2-6, with D unclear. Trimming cost V 1 base and J 0 bases, with 10 bases left between them. The length of the CDR3 is 16 residues. The V gene's germline CDR1 is SQVTM and CDR2 ANQGSEA. The CDR3: CSVEGHANSGANVLTF. CDR3 nucleotides: TGCAGCGTTGAAGGGCACGCAAACTCTGGGGCCAACGTCCTGACTTTC.

Only one count was recorded for this clonotype. A much larger clone is a single base away; this may be a read error. The chain combines TRBV15 with TRBJ2-7; 8 bases are a match to TRBD1. The CDR3 covers 12 residues. V dropped 8 bases and J dropped 13; count of bases not matched to a gene: 13. The germline V gene encodes CDR1 LNHNV and CDR2 YYDKDF (reference sequence). CDR3 loop: CATRTTGAVLYF. CDR3 nucleotide sequence: TGTGCCACCCGCACGACAGGGGCCGTCCTCTACTTC.

This clonotype was seen a single time. Since a much larger clone is just one base distant, this may be a read error. The chain has TRBV6-6 and TRBJ2-2, with a possible D match to TRBD2 (5 bases). CDR1 and CDR2 from the germline V gene are MNHNY and SVGAGI (reference sequence). The CDR3 sequence is 16 residues long. The CDR3: CASSYSPDVKTGELYF. In nucleotides, the CDR3 is TGTGCCAGCAGTTACTCGCCGGACGTTAAAACCGGGGAGCTGTATTTT.

The rearrangement joins TRBV6-6 to TRBJ2-7; D not certain. Looked up from germline, CDR1 is MNHNY and CDR2 is SVGAGI (reference sequence). The CDR3 has 14 amino acids. Trimming stripped 4 bases from V and 5 bases from J, with 15 bases between. In DNA, the CDR3 is TGTGCCAGCAGTTTGTTGGACCCCGCCGACGAGCAGTACTTC. It translates to CASSLLDPADEQYF.

The sample holds many counts of this clonotype. The V gene is TRBV27, the J gene TRBJ2-5, with a tentative D call TRBD1 (5 bases). CDR1 is MNHEY, CDR2 SMNVEV, per germline (reference sequence). Trimming took off 4 bases at V and 1 base at J, with 10 bases between the two ends. The CDR3 consists of 14 residues. This CDR3 reads CASSYQGAQETQYF. The CDR3 DNA sequence: TGTGCCAGCAGTTACCAGGGTGCCCAAGAGACCCAGTACTTC.

Concerning this clonotype itself: An end of the junction does not agree with germline; a read error may underlie this. The CDR3 DNA reads TGCGCCAGCCACCAGGGGGGACAACAAGGGACCCAGTACTTC. Translated: CASHQGGQQGTQYF. This sequence joins TRBV5-1 and TRBJ2-5; possibly TRBD1 for D (7 bases). There are 14 residues in the CDR3. Per germline, CDR1 SGHRS and CDR2 YFSETQ.